This T cell receptor beta chain was sequenced for a study of T cells in tuberculosis. Specified time point: new active TB diagnosis, blood taken before or within 7 days of starting treatment. Using immunoSEQ multiplex PCR, the repertoire was profiled, and TCRdb retains in-frame clones only, with some absent. The data contain tens of thousands of clones, around 90% of them singletons. This clone has just one count. Germline is not matched at one junction end, which may reflect a read error. Other nucleotide sequences from this sample produce the same CDR3. CDR1 is SNHLY and CDR2 is FYNNEI in the germline V gene. CDR3 length: 14 residues.

The receptor was derived from an adult with tuberculosis. This sequence joins TRBV2 and TRBJ1-5; D gene unclear. This sample comprised PBMCs, obtained at tuberculosis diagnosis. The CDR3 loop reads CASGPRPSNQPQHF. DNA for the CDR3: TGCGCCAGCGGGCCCAGGCCTAGCAATCAGCCCCAGCATTTT.